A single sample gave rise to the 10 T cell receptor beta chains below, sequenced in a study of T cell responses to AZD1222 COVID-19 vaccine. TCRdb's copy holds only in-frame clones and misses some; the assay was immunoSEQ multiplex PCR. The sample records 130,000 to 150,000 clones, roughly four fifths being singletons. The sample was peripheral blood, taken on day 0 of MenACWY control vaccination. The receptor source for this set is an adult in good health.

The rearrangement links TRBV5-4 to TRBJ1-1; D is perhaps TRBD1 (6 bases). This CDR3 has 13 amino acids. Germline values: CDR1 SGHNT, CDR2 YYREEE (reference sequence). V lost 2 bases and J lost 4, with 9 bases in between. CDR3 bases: TGTGCCAGCAGCTTAGGGGGGGGCACTGAAGCTTTCTTT. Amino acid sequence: CASSLGGGTEAFF.

CDR3 region: CASSYEGGSVNEQFF. CDR3 nucleotide sequence: TGTGCCAGCAGTTACGAGGGGGGGTCAGTAAATGAGCAGTTCTTC. J is TRBJ2-1 and V is TRBV6-5, with D maybe TRBD2 (7 bases). This CDR3 is 15 amino acids long. CDR1 and CDR2 from the germline V gene are MNHEY and SVGAGI. V lost 2 bases and J lost 7, with 15 bases in between.

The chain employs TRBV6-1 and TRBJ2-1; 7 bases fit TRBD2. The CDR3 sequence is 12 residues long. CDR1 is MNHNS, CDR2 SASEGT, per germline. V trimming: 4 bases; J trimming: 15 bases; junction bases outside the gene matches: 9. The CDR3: CASSAGRLEGFF. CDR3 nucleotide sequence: TGTGCCAGCAGTGCCGGGAGGCTCGAGGGGTTCTTC.

The CDR3 DNA follows: TGTGCCACCAGTGATTTGGACAGCCAAGAGACCCAGTACTTC. Encoded protein: CATSDLDSQETQYF. The rearrangement joins TRBV24-1 to TRBJ2-5; D is possibly TRBD1 (5 bases). Germline-derived CDR1 and CDR2 are KGHDR and SFDVKD. V was pared by 0 bases and J by 1 base, with 5 bases between. The CDR3 sequence is 14 residues long.

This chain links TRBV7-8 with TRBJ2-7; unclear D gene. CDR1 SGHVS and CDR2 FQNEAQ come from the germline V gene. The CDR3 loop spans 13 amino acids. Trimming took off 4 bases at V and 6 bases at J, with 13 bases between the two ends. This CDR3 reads CASSSIAPGEQYF. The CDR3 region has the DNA TGTGCCAGCAGCTCCATAGCCCCCGGCGAGCAGTACTTC.

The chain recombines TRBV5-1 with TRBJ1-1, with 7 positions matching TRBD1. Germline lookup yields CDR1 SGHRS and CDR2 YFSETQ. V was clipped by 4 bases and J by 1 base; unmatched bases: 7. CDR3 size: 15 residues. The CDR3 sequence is CASSTGASRNTEAFF. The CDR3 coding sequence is TGCGCCAGCAGCACAGGGGCCTCAAGGAACACTGAAGCTTTCTTT.

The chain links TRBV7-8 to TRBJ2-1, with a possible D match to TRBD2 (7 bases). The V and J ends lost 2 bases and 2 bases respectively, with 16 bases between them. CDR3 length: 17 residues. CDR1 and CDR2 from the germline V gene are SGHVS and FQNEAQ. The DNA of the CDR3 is TGTGCCAGCAGCTTAAACTTGGGGGGGGCAGCCTACAATGAGCAGTTCTTC. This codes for CASSLNLGGAAYNEQFF.

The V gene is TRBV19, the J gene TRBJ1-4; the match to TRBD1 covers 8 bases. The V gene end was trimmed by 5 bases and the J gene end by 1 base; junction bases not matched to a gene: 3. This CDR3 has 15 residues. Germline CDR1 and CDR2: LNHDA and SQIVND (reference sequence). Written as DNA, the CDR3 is TGTGCCAGTAGTGTGGACAGGGAAACTAATGAAAAACTGTTTTTT. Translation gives CASSVDRETNEKLFF.

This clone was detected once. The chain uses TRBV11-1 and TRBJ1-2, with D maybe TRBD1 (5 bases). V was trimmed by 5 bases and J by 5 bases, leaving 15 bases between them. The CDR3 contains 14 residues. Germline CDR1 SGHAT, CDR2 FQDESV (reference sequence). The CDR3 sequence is CASSKGAGGYGYTF. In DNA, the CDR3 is TGTGCCAGCAGCAAAGGGGCCGGTGGATATGGCTACACCTTC.

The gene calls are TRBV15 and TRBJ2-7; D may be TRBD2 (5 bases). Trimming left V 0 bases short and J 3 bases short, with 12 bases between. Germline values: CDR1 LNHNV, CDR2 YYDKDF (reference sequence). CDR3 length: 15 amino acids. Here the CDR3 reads CATSRDGENYYEQYF. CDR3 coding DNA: TGTGCCACCAGCAGAGATGGGGAGAATTACTACGAGCAGTACTTC. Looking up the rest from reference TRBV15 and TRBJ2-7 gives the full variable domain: DAMVIQNPRYQVTQFGKPVTLSCSQTLNHNVMYWYQQKSSQAPKLLFHYYDKDFNNEADTPDNFQSRRPNTSFCFLDIRSPGLGDTAMYLCATSRDGENYYEQYFGPGTRLTVT.